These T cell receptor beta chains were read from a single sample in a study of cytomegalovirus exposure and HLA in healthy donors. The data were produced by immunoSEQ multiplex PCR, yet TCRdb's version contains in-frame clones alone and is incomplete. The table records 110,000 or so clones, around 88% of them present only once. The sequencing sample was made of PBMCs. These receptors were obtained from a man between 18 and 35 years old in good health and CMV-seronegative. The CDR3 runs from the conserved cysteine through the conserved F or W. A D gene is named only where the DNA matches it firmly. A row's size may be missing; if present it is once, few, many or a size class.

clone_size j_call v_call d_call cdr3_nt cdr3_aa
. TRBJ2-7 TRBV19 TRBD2 TGTGCCAGTAGTGCGGGGGGGGTCTACGAGCAGTACTTC CASSAGGVYEQYF
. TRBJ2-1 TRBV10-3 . TGTGCCATTTACCCAAGACTAGAGCATCACAATGAGCAGTTCTTC CAIYPRLEHHNEQFF
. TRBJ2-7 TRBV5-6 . TGTGCCAGCAGCCCGATTCAGACAAGATCCAGCTACGAGCAGTACTTC CASSPIQTRSSYEQYF
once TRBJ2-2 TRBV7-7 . TGTGCCAGCAGCTCACGGACAGTGACGGGCACCGGGGAGCTGTTTTTT CASSSRTVTGTGELFF
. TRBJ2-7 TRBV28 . TGTGCCAGCAGTCTCCCAGGCGGGCGCTTCTCCTACGAGCAGTACTTC CASSLPGGRFSYEQYF
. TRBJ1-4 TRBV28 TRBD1 TGTGCCAGCAGCACGGACAGGGGGCGAGAAAAACTGTTTTTT CASSTDRGREKLFF
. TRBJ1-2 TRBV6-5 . TGTGCCAGCAGATCGAGGACAGCCTTCGAGGGCTACACCTTC CASRSRTAFEGYTF
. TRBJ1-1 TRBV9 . TGTGCCAGCAGCGCCAAGACAGTAAACACTGAAGCTTTCTTT CASSAKTVNTEAFF
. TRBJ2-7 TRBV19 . TGTGCCAGTAGTATCGGAGGCGAGCAGTACTTC CASSIGGEQYF
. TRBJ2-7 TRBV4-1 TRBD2 TGCGCCAGCAGCCGCTTAAGCGGGAGGGGGTCCTACGAGCAGTACTTC CASSRLSGRGSYEQYF
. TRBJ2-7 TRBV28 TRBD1 TGTGCCAGCAGCTCCACCGGGACAGGGGGCTACGAGCAGTACTTC CASSSTGTGGYEQYF
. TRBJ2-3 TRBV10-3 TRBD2 TGTGCCATCAGTGTTCTAGCGGGAGGGTCTAGCACAGATACGCAGTATTTT CAISVLAGGSSTDTQYF
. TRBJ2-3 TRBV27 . TGTGCCAGCAGTAAGAACAGGGGAGGAACAGATACGCAGTATTTT CASSKNRGGTDTQYF
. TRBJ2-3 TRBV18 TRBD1 TGTGCCAGCTCCCGAAGAGGACAGGGGTGGGAAGATACGCAGTATTTT CASSRRGQGWEDTQYF
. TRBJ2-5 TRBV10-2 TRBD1 TGCGCCAGCAGAGATGGGACAGGGGTAGAGACCCAGTACTTC CASRDGTGVETQYF
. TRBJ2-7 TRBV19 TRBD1 TGTGCCAGTAGTACCCAGACAGGGGGCAGCTACGAGCAGTACTTC CASSTQTGGSYEQYF
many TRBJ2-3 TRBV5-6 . TGTGCCAGCAGCTTAACAGGGTTTGTGGCAGATACGCAGTATTTT CASSLTGFVADTQYF
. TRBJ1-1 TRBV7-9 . TGTGCCAGCAGCCAAGGACCGGGGAGAAGAACTGAAGCTTTCTTT CASSQGPGRRTEAFF
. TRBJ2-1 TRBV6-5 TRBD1 TGTGCCAGCAGGGGACAGGGGGTTTCCTACAATGAGCAGTTCTTC CASRGQGVSYNEQFF
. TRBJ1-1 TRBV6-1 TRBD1 TGTGCCAGCAGGTTACAGGGGGGTCTCACTGAAGCTTTCTTT CASRLQGGLTEAFF
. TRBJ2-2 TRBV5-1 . TGCGCCAGCAGCACCCCAGAGTCGACACCGAACACCGGGGAGCTGTTTTTT CASSTPESTPNTGELFF
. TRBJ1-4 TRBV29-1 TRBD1 TGCAGCGTTGAAGAGGGACAGGGTATCGGTGAAAAACTGTTTTTT CSVEEGQGIGEKLFF
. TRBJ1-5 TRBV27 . TGTGCCAGCAGTCTACAGGGCTCTAATCAGCCCCAGCATTTT CASSLQGSNQPQHF
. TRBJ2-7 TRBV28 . TGTGCCAGCCCACCGTCCGGTAAACCATTTTCCTACGAGCAGTACTTC CASPPSGKPFSYEQYF
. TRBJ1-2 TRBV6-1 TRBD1 TGTGCCAGCAGTGAACCGGTTGGCGGGACAGGGAAAGGCTACACCTTC CASSEPVGGTGKGYTF
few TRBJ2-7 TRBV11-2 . TGTGCCAGCAGCCCCTCATCAGAAAGATCCTACGAGCAGTACTTC CASSPSSERSYEQYF
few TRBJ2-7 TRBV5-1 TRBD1 TGCGCCAGCCAGGGGACAGGGAAAGGTGAGCAGTACTTC CASQGTGKGEQYF
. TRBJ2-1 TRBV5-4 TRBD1 TGTGCCAGCAGCCGACTCGGACAGGGCGCTTACGATGAGCAGTTCTTC CASSRLGQGAYDEQFF
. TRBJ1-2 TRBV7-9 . TGTGCCAGCAGCTCCCCGGGGATTACTAACTATGGCTACACCTTC CASSSPGITNYGYTF
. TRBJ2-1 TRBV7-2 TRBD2 TGTGCCAGCAGCTCGACTAGCGGGGTCGGTGAGCAGTTCTTC CASSSTSGVGEQFF
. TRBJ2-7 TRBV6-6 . TGTGCCAGCAGTTACTCGTACGCGGACTACGAGCAGTACTTC CASSYSYADYEQYF
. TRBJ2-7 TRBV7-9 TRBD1 TGTGCCAGCAGCCACAGGGGGCGCCCCTACGAGCAGTACTTC CASSHRGRPYEQYF
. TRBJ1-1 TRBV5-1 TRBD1 TGCGCCAGCAGCGCCTGGACAGGGGACGGCACTGAAGCTTTCTTT CASSAWTGDGTEAFF
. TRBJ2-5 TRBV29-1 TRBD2 TGCAGCGTTGAGGCGGGGGGGCCGTGGGAGACCCAGTACTTC CSVEAGGPWETQYF
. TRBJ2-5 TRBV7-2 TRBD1 TGTGCCAGCAGCCAACAGGGGGCAGTTTTAGAGACCCAGTACTTC CASSQQGAVLETQYF
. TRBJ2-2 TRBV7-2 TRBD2 TGTGCCAGCAGCCGCCTCCCGGCGGGAGGACTTAACACCGGGGAGCTGTTTTTT CASSRLPAGGLNTGELFF
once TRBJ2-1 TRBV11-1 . TGTGCCAGCAGCTTAGCGAATTTAGGGGCTGAGCAGTTCTTC CASSLANLGAEQFF
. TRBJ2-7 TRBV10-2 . TGCGCCAGCGGCCACGAGCAGTACTTC CASGHEQYF
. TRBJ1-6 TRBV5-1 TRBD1 TGCGCCAGCAGCTTGTGGACAGGGGTGGCGAAGTCACCCCTCCACTTT CASSLWTGVAKSPLHF
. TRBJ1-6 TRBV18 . TGTGCCAGCTCACCAGGACAACAAAATTCACCCCTCCACTTT CASSPGQQNSPLHF